These 18 T cell receptor beta chains originate from one sample sequenced in a study of T-cell reconstitution after alpha-beta-depleted transplantation in children. It was with unique molecular identifiers that the TCRbeta library was prepared. TCRdb reprocessed the PCR reads via MiXCR and lists one record per CDR3 protein. There are 400,000 to 450,000 distinct CDR3 sequences in the sample; roughly 44% occur only once, and 25% to 30% lies in the top ten. The sample here was PBMCs, taken before TCRalphabeta/CD19-depleted stem cell transplant. These receptors all stem from a girl aged 2-9 years with aplastic anemia, due to receive a stem cell transplant.

The chain recombines TRBV2 with TRBJ1-4; D is possibly TRBD1 (6 bases). The CDR3 loop spans 12 amino acids. V lost 7 bases, J lost 8 bases, and 11 bases lay in between. Per the germline V gene, CDR1 is SNHLY and CDR2 is FYNNEI. Written as DNA, the CDR3 is TGTGCCAGCACTGGGGGCGAAGAAAAACTGTTTTTT. This sequence encodes CASTGGEEKLFF.

This clonotype has only a few counts. The chain recombines TRBV3-1 with TRBJ1-2; D is unresolved. CDR1 and CDR2 (germline): LGHDT, YNNKEL (reference sequence). V shed 0 bases and J shed 0 bases, with 14 bases lying between them. This CDR3 comprises 17 residues. The CDR3 here is CASSQEPPSGANYGYTF. CDR3 bases: TGTGCCAGCAGCCAAGAGCCCCCCTCGGGAGCTAACTATGGCTACACCTTC. The full variable domain, rest sourced from reference TRBV3-1 and TRBJ1-2, is DTAVSQTPKYLVTQMGNDKSIKCEQNLGHDTMYWYKQDSKKFLKIMFSYNNKELIINETVPNRFSPKSPDKAHLNLHINSLELGDSAVYFCASSQEPPSGANYGYTFGSGTRLTVV.

The table lists this clonotype with a few counts. The chain carries TRBV27 and TRBJ2-3; 8 nucleotides match TRBD2. The CDR3 length is 15 residues. Germline CDR1 and CDR2: MNHEY and SMNVEV (reference sequence). With V trimmed by 6 bases and J by 5 bases, 10 bases remained unmatched. The CDR3 nucleotides are TGTGCCAGCAGATTAAAAGCGGGAGAGCGAGATACGCAGTATTTT. Translating gives CASRLKAGERDTQYF.

This chain joins TRBV7-3 and TRBJ2-1; 8 bases are shared with TRBD2. The CDR3 is made up of 15 amino acids. Germline V CDR1 and CDR2: SGHTA, FQGTGA. Germline trimming cut 5 bases from V and 5 bases from J; bases unmatched to any gene: 8. The CDR3 DNA follows: TGTGCCAGCAGCATTTCCGGGGGGGAAAACAATGAGCAGTTCTTC. It specifies CASSISGGENNEQFF.

The CDR3 protein is CASSFLAGLDTQYF. In DNA, the CDR3 is TGCGCCAGCAGCTTCTTGGCGGGGCTGGATACGCAGTATTTT. The chain employs TRBV5-1 and TRBJ2-3; a weak D match, TRBD2 (6 bases). The germline gives CDR1 SGHRS, CDR2 YFSETQ. The V end was cut by 2 bases, the J end by 6 bases, with 13 bases between. This CDR3 contains 14 residues. Full variable domain (rest looked up from reference TRBV5-1 and TRBJ2-3): KAGVTQTPRYLIKTRGQQVTLSCSPISGHRSVSWYQQTPGQGLQFLFEYFSETQRNKGNFPGRFSGRQFSNSRSEMNVSTLELGDSALYLCASSFLAGLDTQYFGPGTRLTVL.

The V gene is TRBV6-4, the J gene TRBJ1-1, with D perhaps TRBD1 (5 bases). Germline CDR1 reads MRHNA; CDR2 reads SNTAGT. This CDR3 has 13 amino acids. V was cut by 9 bases and J by 1 base, with 12 bases left in between. CDR3 protein: CARSRDSNTEAFF. In DNA, the CDR3 is TGTGCCAGGAGCCGGGACTCGAACACTGAAGCTTTCTTT.

This clonotype was seen ten or more times. The chain links TRBV12-3 or TRBV12-4 to TRBJ1-1, with TRBD1 identical over 7 bases. This CDR3 has 15 amino acids. After removal of 6 bases from V and 0 bases from J, the junction contained 7 bases not matched to a gene. The CDR3 nucleotides are TGTGCCAGCAGCCCGGCCGGGACAGTGAACACTGAAGCTTTCTTT. Translation gives CASSPAGTVNTEAFF.

The genes are TRBV11-3 and TRBJ2-5, with D possibly matching TRBD1 (5 bases). This CDR3 is 13 amino acids long. V lost 5 bases and J 3 bases, leaving 10 bases between the germline ends. The germline V gene encodes CDR1 SGHNT and CDR2 YENEEA. The CDR3 bases are TGTGCCAGCAGCCCTTTAGGGGAAGAGACCCAGTACTTC. Translating it yields CASSPLGEETQYF.

This clonotype was seen ten or more times. V gene TRBV20-1 combines with J gene TRBJ2-7, with a tentative D call TRBD1 (6 bases). Germline loops: CDR1 DFQATT, CDR2 SNEGSKA (reference sequence). The V and J ends lost 0 bases and 0 bases respectively, with 12 bases between them. CDR3 size: 15 residues. CDR3 sequence: CSARDLTGSSYEQYF. CDR3 sequence (DNA): TGCAGTGCTAGAGATTTGACAGGTAGCTCCTACGAGCAGTACTTC.

The J gene is TRBJ1-5, the V gene TRBV7-3; no clear D. V was clipped by 2 bases and J by 8 bases, with 10 bases between them. The CDR3 is 13 amino acids. Germline V gene data show CDR1 as SGHTA and CDR2 as FQGTGA. CDR3: CASSLGPEEPQHF. The CDR3 DNA follows: TGTGCCAGCAGCTTAGGGCCCGAGGAGCCCCAGCATTTT. The full variable domain, its missing parts supplied by reference TRBV7-3 and TRBJ1-5, is GAGVSQTPSNKVTEKGKYVELRCDPISGHTALYWYRQSLGQGPEFLIYFQGTGAADDSGLPNDRFFAVRPEGSVSTLKIQRTERGDSAVYLCASSLGPEEPQHFGDGTRLSIL.

The chain employs TRBV10-3 and TRBJ2-1; D remains ambiguous. The germline V gene encodes CDR1 ENHRY and CDR2 SYGVKD. CDR3 length: 11 residues. The germline V and J ends were trimmed by 5 bases and 7 bases, with 6 bases remaining between them. CDR3 nucleotide sequence: TGTGCCATCAGTATTAGTAATGAGCAGTTCTTC. Translating gives CAISISNEQFF.

The chain is built from TRBV25-1 and TRBJ1-4; possible D gene TRBD1, 5 bases. The CDR3 length is 15 residues. V lost 1 base to trimming and J lost 3 bases, with 9 bases between them. Germline loops: CDR1 MGHDK, CDR2 SYGVNS. CDR3 DNA: TGTGCCAGCAGTGAATCAGGGCCGGCTAATGAAAAACTGTTTTTT. Residues: CASSESGPANEKLFF.

Concerning this clonotype: The junction departs from germline at one end; a sequencing error may be responsible. The CDR3 sequence: CASTLGRDYEQYF. The CDR3 nucleotides are TGCGCCAGCACCTTGGGACGGGACTACGAGCAGTACTTC. V and J are TRBV5-1 and TRBJ2-7; D possibly matches TRBD1 or TRBD2 (5 bases each). There are 13 residues in the CDR3. CDR1 and CDR2 from the germline V gene are SGHRS and YFSETQ.

At least ten counts were recorded for this clonotype. This sequence joins TRBV6-5 and TRBJ2-5; 7 bases line up with TRBD2. The length of the CDR3 is 16 residues. V trimming: 4 bases; J trimming: 4 bases; junction bases outside the gene matches: 12. Looked up from germline, CDR1 is MNHEY and CDR2 is SVGAGI. This chain's CDR3 is CASSFDLSSGLETQYF. The DNA of the CDR3 is TGTGCCAGCAGTTTCGACCTTTCTAGCGGCCTAGAGACCCAGTACTTC.

This clonotype was recorded only once. The V call is TRBV29-1, the J call TRBJ2-5, with 7 bases identical to TRBD2. J was trimmed by 5 bases and V by 4 bases; bases with no gene match: 7. The length of the CDR3 is 13 residues. Germline-derived CDR1 and CDR2 are SQVTM and ANQGSEA. The CDR3 nucleotides are TGCAGCGTTGTGATGGGAGGGAGGGAGACCCAGTACTTC. Protein product: CSVVMGGRETQYF.

This clonotype has only a few counts. The chain employs TRBV29-1 and TRBJ2-5; 10 nucleotides match TRBD1. The CDR3 length is 13 residues. The trim removed 7 bases at V and 4 bases at J, leaving 6 bases unmatched. Germline V gene data show CDR1 as SQVTM and CDR2 as ANQGSEA. The CDR3 coding sequence is TGCAGCGCCAAGGACAGGGGGGGAGAGACCCAGTACTTC. This gives the protein CSAKDRGGETQYF.

This clonotype is medium-sized within its sample. The chain links TRBV5-5 to TRBJ1-1; D gene unclear. Germline V CDR1 and CDR2: SGHKS, YYEKEE (reference sequence). The CDR3 has 12 amino acids. The V and J ends lost 4 bases and 5 bases respectively, with 9 bases between them. The CDR3 sequence: CASSPGATEAFF. The DNA of the CDR3 is TGTGCCAGCAGCCCAGGCGCGACTGAAGCTTTCTTT.

The chain employs TRBV6-5 and TRBJ2-5; 9 nucleotides line up with TRBD2. V trimming: 0 bases; J trimming: 2 bases; junction bases outside the gene matches: 7. CDR1 and CDR2 from the germline V gene are MNHEY and SVGAGI. CDR3 length: 17 amino acids. In DNA form, the CDR3 reads TGTGCCAGCAGTTACTCCGTGGCGGGGGGGCGACAAGAGACCCAGTACTTC. This translates into CASSYSVAGGRQETQYF.